The clone carrying this T cell receptor (beta chain) was counted between two and nine times. Between the trimmed V and J ends, which lost 5 bases and 8 bases, there was a span of 12 bases. The CDR3 covers 12 residues. This entry comes from a study of identical twins. TCRdb itself ran the 5' RACE reads through MiXCR, one entry per CDR3 protein. Here the sample spans 700,000 or so distinct CDR3 sequences, less than 10% being singletons. The same data also went into a second study, on yellow fever vaccine responses in identical twins.

This sequence joins TRBV12-3 or TRBV12-4 and TRBJ1-2, with D perhaps matching TRBD1 (5 bases). The sequencing input was PBMCs. The clonotype comes from a woman between 18 and 29 years old in good health. CDR3: CASSQGPAGYTF. The CDR3 nucleotides read TGTGCCAGCAGTCAGGGACCCGCGGGCTACACCTTC.